Each of the 5 T cell receptor beta chains below was sequenced from the same sample in a study of regulatory T cells in long-lasting Graves disease. Time point denoted: newly diagnosed GD, antithyroid drugs for less than 3 months. Scientists built the TCR library using RNA that was extracted from PBMCs. To make TCR beta libraries, researchers used iRepertoire HTBI primers and Arm-PCR of CDR3 regions. MiXCR, run by TCRdb on the multiplex PCR reads, gives a single entry per CDR3 protein. The sample includes 350,000 to 500,000 distinct CDR3 sequences, roughly 15% of them seen just once. Separately, the same data were catalogued under a study of T cells in Graves' hyperthyroidism and ophthalmopathy.

The sample consisted of peripheral blood mononuclear cells (PBMCs), taken at new diagnosis, from a patient treated with antithyroid drugs. The receptors here all came from a woman aged 45-60 years with Graves disease.

This clonotype was detected a few times. The chain links TRBV10-3 to TRBJ1-1, with unresolved D. Trimming shortened V by 6 bases and J by 3 bases, and 11 bases separated the two germline ends. The CDR3 runs 13 residues. Germline V gene data show CDR1 as ENHRY and CDR2 as SYGVKD. The CDR3 DNA reads as TGTGCCATCAGGGTTCTCGAGGACACTGAAGCTTTCTTT. It translates to CAIRVLEDTEAFF.

The table lists this clonotype with many counts. The V gene is TRBV30, the J gene TRBJ2-5; D not certain. The length of the CDR3 is 12 residues. Germline lookup yields CDR1 GTSNPN and CDR2 SVGIG (reference sequence). V was trimmed by 2 bases and J by 2 bases, leaving 6 bases between them. The DNA for the CDR3 is TGTGCCTGGAGTCTGGGGCAAGAGACCCAGTACTTC. The encoded protein is CAWSLGQETQYF.

This clonotype was observed many times. The rearrangement uses TRBV7-2 and TRBJ1-1; possibly TRBD1 for D (6 bases). Trimming stripped 4 bases from V and 7 bases from J, with 16 bases between. CDR1 and CDR2 from the germline V gene are SGHTA and FQGNSA. The CDR3 loop spans 14 amino acids. The DNA for the CDR3 is TGTGCCAGCAGCTCGCGATCGACAGGCAGTGAAGCTTTCTTT. Amino acids: CASSSRSTGSEAFF.

This clonotype was seen only a few times. This chain uses TRBV7-9 with TRBJ2-7, with 12 bases fitting TRBD2. Germline V gene sequence: CDR1 SEHNR, CDR2 FQNEAQ (reference sequence). The CDR3 extends over 15 amino acids. The junction had 6 bases not matched to a gene; V was cut back by 2 bases and J by 7 bases. DNA of the CDR3: TGTGCCAGCAGCTTATCTAGCGGGAGGGAAGAAGAGCAGTACTTC. This gives the protein CASSLSSGREEEQYF. The entire variable domain, with the rest obtained from reference TRBV7-9 and TRBJ2-7, is as follows: DTGVSQNPRHKITKRGQNVTFRCDPISEHNRLYWYRQTLGQGPEFLTYFQNEAQLEKSRLLSDRFSAERPKGSFSTLEIQRTEQGDSAMYLCASSLSSGREEEQYFGPGTRLTVT.

On this clonotype itself: It is likely a read error, because the conserved phenylalanine at the end of the CDR3 is missing. The V call is TRBV7-9, the J call TRBJ2-2; TRBD2 aligns across 9 bases. With 5 bases clipped from V and 1 base from J, the junction kept 5 bases outside the gene matches. From germline, CDR1 is SEHNR and CDR2 FQNEAQ (reference sequence). This CDR3 spans 16 amino acids. The CDR3: CASSPGLAMNTGELFC. The CDR3 bases are TGTGCCAGCAGCCCTGGACTAGCGATGAACACCGGGGAGCTGTTTTGT.